The 4 T cell receptor beta chains given below trace back to one sample, sequenced in a study of blood T cell repertoires in COVID-19. Here immunoSEQ multiplex PCR was the method, and the copy in TCRdb shows in-frame clones only, minus some. The profile covers some 250,000 clones, with approximately 91% appearing a single time and approximately 2.5% taken by the ten largest. The sequenced sample was PBMCs or T cells enriched from blood (not recorded which). The source is a woman in her thirties or forties with acute COVID-19.

The chain is built from TRBV7-3 and TRBJ2-1; TRBD2 agrees at 15 bases. From germline, CDR1 is SGHTA and CDR2 FQGTGA. There are 17 residues in the CDR3. The V segment lost 4 bases and the J segment 7 bases; nucleotides outside the gene matches: 8. The CDR3, as DNA: TGTGCCAGCAGCTCACAGGGGACTAGCGGGAGGACAAATGAGCAGTTCTTC. This sequence encodes CASSSQGTSGRTNEQFF.

The V gene is TRBV7-9, the J gene TRBJ1-6; D is uncertain. The length of the CDR3 is 16 residues. Per the germline V gene, CDR1 is SEHNR and CDR2 is FQNEAQ (reference sequence). The V gene lost 1 base and the J gene lost 9 bases, with 16 bases spanning the gap. The CDR3 DNA sequence: TGTGCCAGCAGCTTAGGGCGAGGGCTACGCAGTTCACCCCTCCACTTT. This translates into CASSLGRGLRSSPLHF.

The J gene is TRBJ1-1, the V gene TRBV12-3 or TRBV12-4; tentatively, D is TRBD1 (5 bases). CDR3 size: 13 residues. V dropped 7 bases and J dropped 4 bases, with 13 bases sitting between them. The CDR3 nucleotides read TGTGCCAGCACCCACGGGGGACTCACTGAAGCTTTCTTT. This sequence encodes CASTHGGLTEAFF.

The CDR3, as DNA: TGTGCCAGCAGTGAGCTGGGTGCGGGGGGGATGGATGAGCAGTTCTTC. Translation: CASSELGAGGMDEQFF. The rearrangement joins TRBV2 to TRBJ2-1; the match to TRBD2 covers 9 bases. The J segment lost 8 bases and the V segment lost 3 bases, leaving 11 bases of the junction unmatched. The CDR3 sequence is 16 residues long. Germline assignment: CDR1 SNHLY and CDR2 FYNNEI.